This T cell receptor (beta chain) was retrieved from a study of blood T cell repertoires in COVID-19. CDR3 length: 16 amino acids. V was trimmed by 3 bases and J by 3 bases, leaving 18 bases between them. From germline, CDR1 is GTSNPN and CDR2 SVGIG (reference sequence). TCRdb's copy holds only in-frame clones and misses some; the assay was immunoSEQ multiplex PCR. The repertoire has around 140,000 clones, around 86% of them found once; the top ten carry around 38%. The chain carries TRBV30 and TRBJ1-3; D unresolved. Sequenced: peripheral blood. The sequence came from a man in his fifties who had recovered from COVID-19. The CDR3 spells CAWRGPSSSGGNTIYF. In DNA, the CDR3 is TGTGCCTGGAGAGGTCCATCCTCCTCGGGTGGAAACACCATATATTTT.